The 13 T cell receptor beta chains below come from one sample, sequenced in a study of OX40 agonist ivuxolimab in advanced cancers. The assay was immunoSEQ multiplex PCR, and TCRdb's table has in-frame clones only and misses some. The data hold approximately 47,000 clones, with more than 70% observed a single time. The sequenced sample was CD4+ or CD8+ T cells sorted from blood, obtained in a trial of the OX40 agonist ivuxolimab. Receptor source: an adult with an advanced solid tumor such as melanoma, head and neck, liver or kidney cancer.

This clone was recorded only once. The J gene is TRBJ2-2, the V gene TRBV5-1; 10 nucleotides agree with TRBD1. Trimming at V came to 5 bases and at J to 4 bases, leaving 8 bases not matched to a gene. This CDR3 comprises 16 residues. Looked up from germline, CDR1 is SGHRS and CDR2 is YFSETQ. CDR3 sequence: CASRQGQGVSTGELFF. CDR3 nucleotide sequence: TGCGCCAGCAGACAAGGACAGGGGGTTAGCACCGGGGAGCTGTTTTTT.

This chain links TRBV7-6 with TRBJ1-2; no firm D call. CDR3 length equals 14 residues. CDR1 and CDR2 from the germline V gene are SGHVS and FNYEAQ. The ends were cut back, 2 bases at V and 2 bases at J, with 9 bases in the middle. The CDR3 DNA sequence: TGTGCCAGCAGCTTATCTGGTGCAAACTATGGCTACACCTTC. This codes for CASSLSGANYGYTF. Variable domain in full (rest from reference TRBV7-6 and TRBJ1-2): GAGVSQSPRYKVTKRGQDVALRCDPISGHVSLYWYRQALGQGPEFLTYFNYEAQQDKSGLPNDRFSAERPEGSISTLTIQRTEQRDSAMYRCASSLSGANYGYTFGSGTRLTVV.

J is TRBJ2-5 and V is TRBV20-1; D is possibly TRBD1 (6 bases). With 5 bases removed from V and 5 bases from J, the gap between germline ends came to 9 bases. The CDR3 extends over 11 amino acids. From germline, CDR1 is DFQATT and CDR2 SNEGSKA (reference sequence). The CDR3 coding sequence is TGCAGTGCTCCTCAGGGGGAGACCCAGTACTTC. This codes for CSAPQGETQYF.

V gene TRBV18 combines with J gene TRBJ2-1; 11 positions agree with TRBD1. After removal of 4 bases from V and 8 bases from J, the junction contained 4 bases not matched to a gene. Germline assignment: CDR1 KGHSH and CDR2 LQKENI. CDR3 size: 14 residues. Written as DNA, the CDR3 is TGTGCCAGCTCACGGGACAGGGGGGGTGATGAGCAGTTCTTC. Translation: CASSRDRGGDEQFF.

This clone is medium-sized within its sample. V usage is TRBV15 and J usage is TRBJ1-2, with 7 nucleotides matching TRBD1. The CDR3 is made up of 16 amino acids. In germline, CDR1 is LNHNV, CDR2 YYDKDF (reference sequence). Trimming at V came to 0 bases and at J to 4 bases, leaving 8 bases not matched to a gene. The CDR3 sequence: CATSRDVGTAPYGYTF. In DNA, the CDR3 is TGTGCCACCAGCAGAGATGTAGGGACAGCTCCCTATGGCTACACCTTC.

This clone was detected only once. J is TRBJ2-7 and V is TRBV9, with a possible D match to TRBD2 (6 bases). The CDR3 is 14 residues long. The germline gives CDR1 SGDLS, CDR2 YYNGEE. Trimming left V 0 bases short and J 7 bases short, with 14 bases between. CDR3 amino acids: CASSVAGEVGEQYF. CDR3 coding DNA: TGTGCCAGCAGCGTAGCGGGAGAAGTGGGGGAGCAGTACTTC.

In its sample, this clone was seen once. The chain uses TRBV5-1 and TRBJ2-5; TRBD2 agrees at 10 bases. Germline trimming cut 0 bases from V and 5 bases from J; bases unmatched to any gene: 7. The CDR3 covers 16 residues. CDR1 and CDR2 from the germline V gene are SGHRS and YFSETQ. CDR3 sequence (DNA): TGCGCCAGCAGCTTGGGGCTAGCGGGAGATGTGGAGACCCAGTACTTC. Translated, it gives CASSLGLAGDVETQYF.

This clone was detected only once. This chain joins TRBV6-1 and TRBJ1-1; weak D call: TRBD1 (5 bases). Germline V CDR1 and CDR2: MNHNS, SASEGT. Trimming removed 7 bases at V and 5 bases at J, with 17 bases between. The CDR3 runs to 14 residues. The CDR3 region has the DNA TGTGCCAGCATCTCCTCCTGGGGGGTTACTGAAGCTTTCTTT. Encoded protein: CASISSWGVTEAFF.

A word on this clone: Other DNA sequences in this specimen translate into the identical CDR3. The V call is TRBV6-1, the J call TRBJ1-3; TRBD1 is a possible D gene (5 bases). The V end lost 1 base, the J end lost 0 bases, and 10 bases lay between the germline ends. This CDR3 comprises 16 residues. Germline loops: CDR1 MNHNS, CDR2 SASEGT. CDR3 region: CASSEGGGSSGNTIYF. In DNA, the CDR3 is TGTGCCAGCAGTGAAGGGGGCGGTAGCTCTGGAAACACCATATATTTT.

This chain uses TRBV19 with TRBJ1-1, with TRBD1 matching 11 bases. CDR1 is LNHDA and CDR2 is SQIVND in the germline V gene (reference sequence). Unmatched junction bases numbered 8, after V lost 9 bases and J lost 5 bases. This CDR3 spans 14 amino acids. Here the CDR3 DNA reads TGTGCCAGCCGGGGACAGGGGGGTCGGACTGAAGCTTTCTTT. Translation gives CASRGQGGRTEAFF. Filled out from reference TRBV19 and TRBJ1-1, the complete variable domain reads DGGITQSPKYLFRKEGQNVTLSCEQNLNHDAMYWYRQDPGQGLRLIYYSQIVNDFQKGDIAEGYSVSREKKESFPLTVTSAQKNPTAFYLCASRGQGGRTEAFFGQGTRLTVV.

V usage is TRBV18 and J usage is TRBJ2-5; 13 bases line up with TRBD2. The V segment lost 3 bases and the J segment 4 bases; nucleotides outside the gene matches: 8. Germline CDR1 and CDR2: KGHSH and LQKENI. The CDR3 totals 17 residues. CDR3 amino acids: CASSPLGLAGPTETQYF. The DNA for the CDR3 is TGTGCCAGCTCACCCCTGGGACTAGCGGGACCCACAGAGACCCAGTACTTC.

The chain couples TRBV5-1 to TRBJ2-3; 7 bases are a match to TRBD2. This CDR3 is 17 amino acids long. Germline V gene lookup returns CDR1 SGHRS and CDR2 YFSETQ. Trimming removed 3 bases from V and 6 bases from J; junction bases left unmatched: 16. CDR3 amino acids: CASSSLPLSGRGDTQYF. The CDR3 DNA is TGCGCCAGCAGCTCCTTGCCCCTTAGCGGGCGGGGGGATACGCAGTATTTT.

The chain uses TRBV27 and TRBJ1-6; no reliable D call. The germline V gene has CDR1 MNHEY and CDR2 SMNVEV (reference sequence). V shed 4 bases and J shed 6 bases, with 13 bases lying between them. The CDR3 length is 15 residues. The CDR3 sequence: CASSWAGIANSPLHF. The CDR3 DNA is TGTGCCAGCAGTTGGGCGGGGATCGCTAATTCACCCCTCCACTTT.